The 4 T cell receptor beta chains reported below all come from one sample, sequenced in a study of T-cell reconstitution after alpha-beta-depleted transplantation in children. A TCRbeta library incorporating unique molecular identifiers was prepared. Using its own MiXCR run on the PCR reads, TCRdb lists one record per CDR3 protein. The sample carries fewer than 550,000 distinct CDR3 sequences, approximately 10% recorded once. This material consisted of PBMCs, mostly from graft donor cells, taken 180 days after TCRalphabeta/CD19-depleted stem cell transplant. The receptor source for this set is a female patient between 2 and 15 years old who had a stem cell transplant for aplastic anemia, so the T cells may come from the graft donor.

This clonotype was counted many times. In DNA, the CDR3 is TGTGCCAGCAGTTACCCGGACACCCCTGGCCCCTACGAGCAGTACTTC. Translating it yields CASSYPDTPGPYEQYF. The genes are TRBV6-2 or TRBV6-3 and TRBJ2-7; D might be TRBD1 (5 bases). Trimming removed 2 bases at V and 2 bases at J, with 16 bases between. This CDR3 is built from 16 residues. Germline-derived CDR1 and CDR2 are MNHEY and SVGEGT.

The rearrangement joins TRBV6-2 or TRBV6-3 to TRBJ2-7, with 7 bases aligning to TRBD1. After removal of 6 bases from V and 3 bases from J, the junction contained 11 bases not matched to a gene. The CDR3 consists of 15 residues. The germline CDR1 and CDR2 sequences are MNHEY and SVGEGT. CDR3 bases: TGTGCCAGCAGCCTACGCCGGACAGGAATCTACGAGCAGTACGTC. This gives the protein CASSLRRTGIYEQYV.

This clonotype was observed a handful of times. The chain carries TRBV7-8 and TRBJ2-1; D tentatively fits TRBD1 or TRBD2 (6 bases each). Trimming removed 0 bases at V and 0 bases at J, with 18 bases between. CDR1 and CDR2 from the germline V gene are SGHVS and FQNEAQ. The CDR3 covers 19 residues. The CDR3 sequence is CASSLALSLRDNSYNEQFF. In nucleotides, the CDR3 is TGTGCCAGCAGCTTAGCCCTCTCCCTGCGGGACAACTCCTACAATGAGCAGTTCTTC.

The CDR3 DNA follows: TGTGCCAGCTCGGGGGGAGAGGCCACTGAAGCTTTCTTT. Translated, it gives CASSGGEATEAFF. The genes are TRBV28 and TRBJ1-1; D is perhaps TRBD1 (5 bases). Trimming removed 8 bases at V and 4 bases at J, with 14 bases between. Germline V lookup: CDR1 MDHEN, CDR2 SYDVKM. This CDR3 contains 13 residues.